The 21 T cell receptor beta chains listed next were all sequenced from one sample in a study of CD8+CD57+ T cells in acquired aplastic anemia. Genomic DNA, serving as template, underwent TCR beta VDJ and CDR3 profiling. From the reads, TCRdb called clonotypes with MiXCR, one entry per CDR3 protein. The table shows fewer than 100,000 distinct CDR3 sequences, with about half occurring only once. The sequenced sample consisted of sorted CD4+, CD8+, or CD8+CD57+ T cells (not recorded which) from PBMCs. The receptors shown here come from a human donor in good health, serving as a control.

A word on this clonotype: Just one base apart from a much larger clone, this may be a read error. CDR3 sequence: CSAREVGAYGYTF. The CDR3 DNA reads as TGCAGTGCTAGAGAAGTCGGTGCCTATGGCTACACCTTC. The rearrangement joins TRBV20-1 to TRBJ1-2; D uncertain. From germline, CDR1 is DFQATT and CDR2 SNEGSKA (reference sequence). V lost 0 bases, J lost 4 bases, and 9 bases lay in between. The length of the CDR3 is 13 residues.

V usage is TRBV19 and J usage is TRBJ1-2, with TRBD1 as a possible D gene (5 bases). This CDR3 region has 13 residues. V was clipped by 2 bases and J by 3 bases, with 7 bases between them. Germline-derived CDR1 and CDR2 are LNHDA and SQIVND (reference sequence). CDR3 residues: CASSISRDYGYTF. The CDR3 bases are TGTGCCAGTAGTATAAGCAGGGACTATGGCTACACCTTC.

This clonotype has at least ten counts. The chain uses TRBV20-1 and TRBJ1-2; D gene unclear. Trimming stripped 6 bases from V and 2 bases from J, with 13 bases between. Germline V gene data show CDR1 as DFQATT and CDR2 as SNEGSKA (reference sequence). The CDR3 is made up of 13 amino acids. DNA of the CDR3: TGCAGTGCCGAGATACAGACGAACTATGGCTACACCTTC. Translation gives CSAEIQTNYGYTF.

In this sample, this clonotype turned up a few times. The chain recombines TRBV30 with TRBJ1-3; D remains unclear. There are 13 residues in the CDR3. Deletions cut 5 bases from V and 2 bases from J, with 10 bases between. From germline, CDR1 is GTSNPN and CDR2 SVGIG (reference sequence). CDR3 protein: CAWAWGPGNTIYF. CDR3 bases: TGTGCCTGGGCGTGGGGTCCTGGAAACACCATATATTTT.

This rearrangement joins TRBV12-3 or TRBV12-4 to TRBJ2-7; tentative D call: TRBD2 (5 bases). Trimming took 5 bases from V and 1 from J, leaving 12 bases between them. The CDR3 runs to 14 residues. The CDR3 sequence is CASSKSGVSYEQYF. CDR3 bases: TGTGCCAGCAGTAAATCCGGGGTTTCCTACGAGCAGTACTTC.

At least ten counts were recorded for this clonotype. The rearrangement uses TRBV12-3 or TRBV12-4 and TRBJ2-7, with D perhaps matching TRBD2 (6 bases). Trimming removed 1 base at V and 6 bases at J, with 10 bases between. The CDR3 contains 13 residues. The CDR3 region is CASSLGTTSEQYF. The DNA of the CDR3 is TGTGCCAGCAGTTTAGGGACTACATCCGAGCAGTACTTC.

The J gene is TRBJ2-5, the V gene TRBV7-3; 9 nucleotides align to TRBD1. This CDR3 region has 15 residues. Germline V CDR1 and CDR2: SGHTA, FQGTGA. The trim removed 4 bases at V and 4 bases at J, leaving 7 bases unmatched. The CDR3 nucleotides read TGTGCCAGCAGCTCACAGGGGGCGAGTGGAGAGACCCAGTACTTC. Its translation is CASSSQGASGETQYF.

J is TRBJ1-2 and V is TRBV6-5, with 11 bases aligning to TRBD1. This CDR3 region has 14 residues. Germline V lookup: CDR1 MNHEY, CDR2 SVGAGI. With V trimmed by 3 bases and J by 7 bases, 4 bases remained unmatched. CDR3 sequence: CASSYGQGAGGYTF. Written as DNA, the CDR3 is TGTGCCAGCAGTTATGGACAGGGGGCCGGTGGCTACACCTTC.

This clonotype was seen a few times. The chain recombines TRBV4-1 with TRBJ2-1; 8 nucleotides line up with TRBD1. The V segment lost 8 bases and the J segment 9 bases; nucleotides outside the gene matches: 12. This CDR3 comprises 14 residues. Germline loops: CDR1 MGHRA, CDR2 YSYEKL. CDR3 protein: CASGPGQGRGEQFF. CDR3 DNA sequence: TGCGCCAGCGGCCCAGGACAGGGTCGGGGTGAGCAGTTCTTC.

In its sample, this clonotype was seen many times. The chain combines TRBV2 with TRBJ2-3, with TRBD2 matching over 7 bases. The germline V gene has CDR1 SNHLY and CDR2 FYNNEI. J gave up 3 bases and V 1 base, and 4 bases lay outside the gene matches. The CDR3 runs 15 residues. The CDR3, as DNA: TGTGCCAGCAGTGAAGGGGGCGGGGGAACAGATACGCAGTATTTT. The encoded protein is CASSEGGGGTDTQYF. The whole variable domain, remainder taken from reference TRBV2 and TRBJ2-3, is EPEVTQTPSHQVTQMGQEVILRCVPISNHLYFYWYRQILGQKVEFLVSFYNNEISEKSEIFDDQFSVERPDGSNFTLKIRSTKLEDSAMYFCASSEGGGGTDTQYFGPGTRLTVL.

This rearrangement joins TRBV24-1 to TRBJ2-5; 10 nucleotides agree with TRBD1. CDR3 length equals 13 residues. Germline V gene sequence: CDR1 KGHDR, CDR2 SFDVKD. After removal of 7 bases from V and 5 bases from J, the junction contained 3 bases not matched to a gene. CDR3 region: CATRGQGTETQYF. The CDR3, as DNA: TGTGCCACCAGGGGACAGGGGACGGAGACCCAGTACTTC.

This clonotype was observed at least ten times. V is TRBV4-2 and J is TRBJ2-3; D might be TRBD1 (6 bases). Between the trimmed V and J ends, which lost 2 bases and 4 bases, there was a span of 16 bases. Germline CDR1 is LGHNA and CDR2 is YNFKEQ. CDR3 length: 16 residues. The CDR3 DNA is TGTGCCAGCAGCCAAAAACAACAGGACAGTGCAGATACGCAGTATTTT. It specifies CASSQKQQDSADTQYF.

The chain couples TRBV2 to TRBJ1-1, with 9 bases lining up with TRBD1. The CDR3 spans 15 residues. Per the germline V gene, CDR1 is SNHLY and CDR2 is FYNNEI. Trimming took 5 bases from V and 0 from J; bases not matched to a gene: 4. The CDR3 region is CASSHDRGMNTEAFF. The CDR3 nucleotides are TGTGCCAGCAGTCATGACAGGGGGATGAACACTGAAGCTTTCTTT.

The V gene is TRBV10-3, the J gene TRBJ2-7; 7 bases map to TRBD2. Germline V CDR1 and CDR2: ENHRY, SYGVKD. V was clipped by 4 bases and J by 2 bases; unmatched bases: 5. The CDR3 spans 14 residues. In nucleotides, the CDR3 is TGTGCCATCAGTGGGACGGGGGGAACCTACGAGCAGTACTTC. Translated, it gives CAISGTGGTYEQYF.

Concerning this clonotype: One junction end disagrees with the germline gene, perhaps due to a read error. The genes are TRBV25-1 and TRBJ2-2; possibly TRBD2 for D (5 bases). From germline, CDR1 is MGHDK and CDR2 SYGVNS. This CDR3 has 15 residues. The CDR3 DNA reads as TGTGCCAGCAGTGAGGCTAGCAGGAGCACCGGAGAGCTGTTTTTT. Residues: CASSEASRSTGELFF.

This clonotype was counted once. The rearrangement links TRBV7-8 to TRBJ1-2, with D possibly matching TRBD1 (6 bases). V was shortened by 1 base and J by 7 bases, with 7 bases between the two germline ends. CDR3 length: 12 residues. Germline V gene sequence: CDR1 SGHVS, CDR2 FQNEAQ. The chain's CDR3 is CASSLVGAGYTF. CDR3 DNA: TGTGCCAGCAGCTTAGTGGGGGCTGGCTACACCTTC.

This clonotype has a handful of counts. The J gene is TRBJ1-4, the V gene TRBV20-1; 7 nucleotides line up with TRBD1. Germline loops: CDR1 DFQATT, CDR2 SNEGSKA (reference sequence). The CDR3 has 18 residues. With V trimmed by 3 bases and J by 0 bases, 13 bases remained unmatched. The CDR3 DNA reads as TGCAGTGCTAGGGGGACAGCCCAAGTATATACAACTAATGAAAAACTGTTTTTT. Its protein product is CSARGTAQVYTTNEKLFF.

This clonotype was picked up many times. This rearrangement joins TRBV9 to TRBJ2-3; the D gene is possibly TRBD2 (7 bases). Germline V gives CDR1 SGDLS, CDR2 YYNGEE. The CDR3 has 14 residues. Trimming stripped 3 bases from V and 4 bases from J, with 12 bases between. The CDR3 DNA is TGTGCCAGCAGCGCCCCGGGGGGCTCAGATACGCAGTATTTT. As protein: CASSAPGGSDTQYF.

In the case of this clonotype: A much larger clone differs by one base, so this may be a read error. The V and J genes are TRBV6-1 and TRBJ2-2; the D gene is possibly TRBD2 (6 bases). Germline-derived CDR1 and CDR2 are MNHNS and SASEGT. CDR3 length: 13 residues. The chain's CDR3 is CASLRHDTGGLFF. The CDR3 DNA follows: TGTGCCAGCCTGAGACACGACACCGGGGGGCTGTTTTTT.

The rearrangement joins TRBV19 to TRBJ2-1; D is ambiguous. The ends were cut back, 5 bases at V and 6 bases at J, with 2 bases in the middle. CDR1 LNHDA and CDR2 SQIVND come from the germline V gene (reference sequence). CDR3 size: 10 residues. The CDR3 DNA reads as TGTGCCAGTAGTCCCAATGAGCAGTTCTTC. Translation gives CASSPNEQFF.

The V and J genes are TRBV10-1 and TRBJ2-3; TRBD1 is a possible D gene (5 bases). The CDR3 length is 17 residues. Trimming left V 10 bases short and J 1 base short, with 24 bases between. CDR1 is WNHNN, CDR2 SYGVQD, per germline (reference sequence). The CDR3 here is CATLPGAITTGTDTQYF. CDR3 DNA: TGCGCCACCCTGCCTGGGGCGATAACGACCGGCACAGATACGCAGTATTTT.